The clone carrying this TCR beta chain showed up just once. This sample is drawn from a study of cytomegalovirus exposure and HLA in healthy donors. These donors were members of the roughly 120-subject validation cohort, a group separate from the approximately 670-subject first cohort. The CDR3 extends over 21 amino acids. Unmatched junction bases numbered 21, after V lost 3 bases and J lost 2 bases. Per germline, CDR1 SGDLS and CDR2 YYNGEE. This table comes from immunoSEQ multiplex PCR, and its TCRdb copy is limited to in-frame clones, with some not included. The sample records over 100,000 clones, roughly 90% being singletons.

The chain carries TRBV9 and TRBJ2-7, with 12 bases aligning to TRBD1. This TCR came from a woman aged 18-29 years in good health and CMV-seropositive. The sequencing sample was made of PBMCs. CDR3 amino acids: CASSAGLGDRGLRPSPYEQYF. DNA of the CDR3: TGTGCCAGCAGCGCGGGTCTTGGGGACAGGGGGCTTAGGCCCTCCCCCTACGAGCAGTACTTC.